This is a list of T cell receptor beta chains from one sample in a study of T-cell memory formation after mild COVID-19. TCRdb re-called the 5' RACE reads with MiXCR, one entry per CDR3 protein. Here the sample spans approximately 200,000 distinct CDR3 sequences, 16% being singletons. Sequenced material: PBMCs or a T cell subset sorted from them (not recorded which). The receptor source for this set is an adult woman who had mild COVID-19 (a few samples of this study predate the infection). Cell type and time point are not known. CDR3s include the opening cysteine and the closing phenylalanine or tryptophan. Each record gives: V gene, clone size, J gene, D gene, CDR3 protein, CDR3 DNA. A D gene is named only where the DNA matches it firmly. The size of a clone is reported for some rows only, either as once, few or many, or as a class for expanded clones.

>TRBV20-1|few|TRBJ2-7|TRBD1
CSARDGAGQGYF
TGCAGTGCTAGAGATGGAGCGGGACAGGGGTACTTC
>TRBV29-1|NA|TRBJ1-1|NA
CSVVETAGGAFF
TGCAGCGTTGTTGAGACAGCGGGTGGGGCTTTCTTT
>TRBV6-6|NA|TRBJ2-7|TRBD1
CASRKAPKDRVRAYEQYF
TGTGCCAGCAGGAAAGCACCTAAGGACAGGGTCAGGGCCTACGAGCAGTACTTC
>TRBV18|few|TRBJ2-3|TRBD1
CASSPQGQGSTDTQYF
TGTGCCAGCTCACCACAGGGACAGGGAAGCACAGATACGCAGTATTTT
>TRBV19|NA|TRBJ1-6|TRBD1
CASRIQGATSPLHF
TGTGCCAGTAGAATACAGGGGGCGACTTCACCCCTCCACTTT
>TRBV12-3/TRBV12-4|few|TRBJ2-4|NA
CASSLKAGGDIQYF
TGTGCCAGCAGTTTAAAGGCAGGAGGGGACATTCAGTACTTC
>TRBV29-1|NA|TRBJ2-3|NA
CSVEGPYTQYF
TGCAGCGTTGAAGGGCCATATACGCAGTATTTT
>TRBV30|NA|TRBJ2-2|TRBD2
CAWKFAGDTGELFF
TGTGCCTGGAAGTTCGCGGGAGACACCGGGGAGCTGTTTTTT
>TRBV5-1|NA|TRBJ2-4|NA
CASSLGASENIQYF
TGCGCCAGCAGCTTGGGTGCCTCCGAAAACATTCAGTACTTC
>TRBV7-2|NA|TRBJ2-7|NA
CASSLRTMPSYEQYF
TGTGCCAGCAGCTTAAGGACTATGCCCTCCTACGAGCAGTACTTC
>TRBV5-1|NA|TRBJ1-1|NA
CASSLVAGANTEAFF
TGCGCCAGCAGCTTGGTTGCAGGGGCGAACACTGAAGCTTTCTTT
>TRBV7-6|NA|TRBJ2-7|TRBD1
CASSLAGRGRDEQYF
TGTGCCAGCAGCTTAGCGGGCAGGGGGCGCGACGAGCAGTACTTC
>TRBV7-8|many|TRBJ2-3|NA
CASSLGPVTDTQYF
TGTGCCAGCAGCTTAGGCCCCGTCACAGATACGCAGTATTTT
>TRBV7-9|few|TRBJ2-3|NA
CASQVTGRSTDTQYF
TGTGCCAGCCAAGTCACAGGACGTAGCACAGATACGCAGTATTTT
>TRBV7-9|NA|TRBJ2-1|TRBD2
CASSGLAGQFF
TGTGCCAGCAGCGGACTAGCGGGACAGTTCTTC
>TRBV5-1|NA|TRBJ2-5|NA
CASSSPPEGSRYF
TGCGCCAGCAGCTCCCCGCCGGAGGGCTCAAGGTACTTC
>TRBV5-1|many|TRBJ2-7|TRBD1
CASSLGGQGAPLYEQYF
TGCGCCAGCAGCTTGGGGGGACAGGGGGCCCCCCTCTACGAGCAGTACTTC
>TRBV7-9|NA|TRBJ1-5|NA
CASSFVRRSNQPQHF
TGTGCCAGCAGCTTTGTACGAAGGAGCAATCAGCCCCAGCATTTT
>TRBV20-1|few|TRBJ2-3|NA
CSAPVQGTDTQYF
TGCAGTGCCCCCGTACAGGGAACAGATACGCAGTATTTT
>TRBV27|NA|TRBJ2-7|TRBD2
CASSPAGTSGTYEQYF
TGTGCCAGCAGTCCCGCCGGTACTAGCGGTACCTACGAGCAGTACTTC
>TRBV4-1|NA|TRBJ2-3|NA
CASSQDTRRTDTQYF
TGCGCCAGCAGCCAAGATACGCGCAGGACAGATACGCAGTATTTT
>TRBV5-1|NA|TRBJ1-1|NA
CASSLRSGGRTEAFF
TGCGCCAGCAGCTTAAGATCGGGTGGAAGGACTGAAGCTTTCTTT
>TRBV5-1|NA|TRBJ2-5|TRBD1
CASSYLTGGETQYF
TGCGCCAGCAGCTATTTAACAGGGGGAGAGACCCAGTACTTC
>TRBV5-1|many|TRBJ2-3|NA
CASSTREDTQYF
TGCGCCAGCAGCACCAGAGAAGATACGCAGTATTTT
>TRBV7-2|NA|TRBJ2-7|NA
CASSLIQGYEQYF
TGTGCCAGCAGCTTGATACAGGGCTATGAGCAGTACTTC
>TRBV4-2|NA|TRBJ2-5|NA
CASSQENRGGAQETQYF
TGTGCCAGCAGCCAAGAAAACAGGGGGGGGGCCCAAGAGACCCAGTACTTC
>TRBV3-1|few|TRBJ2-7|TRBD1
CASSQGKVRGQKRTYEQYF
TGTGCCAGCAGCCAAGGAAAGGTCAGGGGGCAAAAACGAACCTACGAGCAGTACTTC
>TRBV7-3|NA|TRBJ2-3|NA
CASSLLASSTDTQYF
TGTGCCAGCAGCTTATTAGCTTCTAGCACAGATACGCAGTATTTT
>TRBV5-5|few|TRBJ1-1|NA
CASSLREMNTEAFF
TGTGCCAGCAGCTTGAGGGAGATGAACACTGAAGCTTTCTTT
>TRBV12-3/TRBV12-4|few|TRBJ2-7|NA
CASTKSEALYEQYF
TGTGCCAGCACAAAGTCAGAGGCGCTCTACGAGCAGTACTTC
>TRBV27|NA|TRBJ1-5|NA
CASSSKAGAWNQPQHF
TGTGCCAGCAGTTCCAAGGCGGGGGCATGGAATCAGCCCCAGCATTTT
>TRBV12-3/TRBV12-4|NA|TRBJ2-2|NA
CASSLFGVGELFF
TGTGCCAGCAGTTTATTCGGCGTCGGGGAGCTGTTTTTT
>TRBV24-1|few|TRBJ2-1|TRBD1
CATSDPTDRGLYNEQFF
TGTGCCACCAGTGATCCAACGGACAGGGGGCTGTACAATGAGCAGTTCTTC
>TRBV24-1|NA|TRBJ2-3|NA
CATSRDSTDTQYF
TGTGCCACCAGCAGGGACAGCACAGATACGCAGTATTTT
>TRBV12-3/TRBV12-4|NA|TRBJ2-5|NA
CASSSSRTQETQYF
TGTGCCAGCAGTTCGTCTAGAACCCAAGAGACCCAGTACTTC
>TRBV18|few|TRBJ2-5|NA
CASSPLPQETQYF
TGTGCCAGCTCACCGCTCCCACAAGAGACCCAGTACTTC
>TRBV6-6|few|TRBJ2-3|TRBD2
CASNALAGFTDTQYF
TGTGCCAGCAACGCACTAGCGGGGTTCACAGATACGCAGTATTTT
>TRBV5-1|NA|TRBJ2-5|TRBD2
CASSAGTSGGHETQYF
TGCGCCAGCAGCGCCGGGACTAGCGGGGGGCACGAGACCCAGTACTTC
>TRBV5-6|NA|TRBJ2-4|TRBD2
CASSFFSGSGKNIQYF
TGTGCCAGCAGCTTTTTTAGCGGGAGCGGCAAAAACATTCAGTACTTC
>TRBV5-1|few|TRBJ2-3|NA
CASSLDPGRDTQYF
TGCGCCAGCAGCTTGGACCCGGGTCGGGATACGCAGTATTTT
>TRBV20-1|NA|TRBJ2-2|NA
CSVREGSGTGELFF
TGCAGTGTTAGAGAGGGGAGCGGCACCGGGGAGCTGTTTTTT
>TRBV4-1|few|TRBJ2-3|NA
CASSPEGVADTQYF
TGCGCCAGCAGCCCGGAGGGAGTGGCAGATACGCAGTATTTT
>TRBV6-6|NA|TRBJ2-7|TRBD1
CASSYYAGGSYEQYF
TGTGCCAGCAGTTACTATGCAGGGGGCTCCTACGAGCAGTACTTC
>TRBV29-1|NA|TRBJ2-3|NA
CSVCSPPDTQYF
TGCAGCGTCTGTTCTCCCCCAGATACGCAGTATTTT
>TRBV12-3/TRBV12-4|few|TRBJ2-3|TRBD2
CASSPGLAHGAQYF
TGTGCCAGCAGTCCCGGACTAGCGCACGGGGCGCAGTATTTT